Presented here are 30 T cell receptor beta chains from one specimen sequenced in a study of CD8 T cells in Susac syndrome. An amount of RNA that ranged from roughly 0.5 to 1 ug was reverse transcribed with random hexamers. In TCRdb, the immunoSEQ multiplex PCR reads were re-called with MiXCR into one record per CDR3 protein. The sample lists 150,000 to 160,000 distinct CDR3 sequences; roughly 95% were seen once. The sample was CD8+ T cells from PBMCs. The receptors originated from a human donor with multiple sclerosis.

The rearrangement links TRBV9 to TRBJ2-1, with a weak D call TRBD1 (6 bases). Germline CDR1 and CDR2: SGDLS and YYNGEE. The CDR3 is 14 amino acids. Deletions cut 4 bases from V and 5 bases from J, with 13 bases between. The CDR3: CASSLTGIDNEQFF. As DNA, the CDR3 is TGTGCCAGCAGCCTCACAGGGATTGACAATGAGCAGTTCTTC.

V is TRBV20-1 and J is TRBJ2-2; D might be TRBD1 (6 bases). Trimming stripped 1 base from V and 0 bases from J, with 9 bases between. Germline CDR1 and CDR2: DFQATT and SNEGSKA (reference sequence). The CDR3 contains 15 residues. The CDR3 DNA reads TGCAGTGCTAGAGTGGGGGCATCGAACACCGGGGAGCTGTTTTTT. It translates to CSARVGASNTGELFF.

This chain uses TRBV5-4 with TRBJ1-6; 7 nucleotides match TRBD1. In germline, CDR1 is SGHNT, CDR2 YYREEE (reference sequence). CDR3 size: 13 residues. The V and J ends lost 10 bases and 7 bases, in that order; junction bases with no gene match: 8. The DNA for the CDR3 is TGTGCCTGGCGGGACAGCGAGAATTCACCCCTCCACTTT. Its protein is CAWRDSENSPLHF.

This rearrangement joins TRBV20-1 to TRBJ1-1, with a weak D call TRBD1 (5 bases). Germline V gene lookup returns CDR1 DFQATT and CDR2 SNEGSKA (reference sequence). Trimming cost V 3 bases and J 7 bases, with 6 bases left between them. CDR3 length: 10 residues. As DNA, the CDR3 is TGCAGTGCTAGGCAGGGTGAAGCTTTCTTT. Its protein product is CSARQGEAFF.

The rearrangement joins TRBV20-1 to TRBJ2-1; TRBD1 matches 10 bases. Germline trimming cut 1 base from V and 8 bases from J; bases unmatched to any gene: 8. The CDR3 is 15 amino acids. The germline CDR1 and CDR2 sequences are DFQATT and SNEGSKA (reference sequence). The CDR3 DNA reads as TGCAGTGCTAGAGTGGGGACAGGGGTCCCCGATGAGCAGTTCTTC. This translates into CSARVGTGVPDEQFF.

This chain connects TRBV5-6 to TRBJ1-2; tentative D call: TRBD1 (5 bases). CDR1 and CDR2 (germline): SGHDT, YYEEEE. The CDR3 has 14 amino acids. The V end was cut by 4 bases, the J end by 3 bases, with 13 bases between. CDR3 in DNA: TGTGCCAGCAGCCATGTCGGGGGAGACTATGGCTACACCTTC. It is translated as CASSHVGGDYGYTF.

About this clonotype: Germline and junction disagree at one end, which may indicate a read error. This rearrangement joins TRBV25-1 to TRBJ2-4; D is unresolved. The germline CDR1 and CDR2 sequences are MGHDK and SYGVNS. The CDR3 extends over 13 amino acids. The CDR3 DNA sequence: TGTGCCAGCCGCGACGACACACCTAACATTCAGCACTTC. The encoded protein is CASRDDTPNIQHF.

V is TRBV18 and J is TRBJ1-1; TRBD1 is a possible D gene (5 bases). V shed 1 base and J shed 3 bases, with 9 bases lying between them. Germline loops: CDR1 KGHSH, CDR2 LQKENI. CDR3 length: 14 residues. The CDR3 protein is CASSPRQGDTEAFF. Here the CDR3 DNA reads TGTGCCAGCTCACCACGTCAGGGTGACACTGAAGCTTTCTTT.

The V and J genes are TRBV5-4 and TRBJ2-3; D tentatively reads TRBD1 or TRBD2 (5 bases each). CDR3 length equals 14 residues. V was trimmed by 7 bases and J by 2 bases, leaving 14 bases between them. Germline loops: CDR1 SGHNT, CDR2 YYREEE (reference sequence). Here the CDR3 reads CASHRGYPTDTQYF. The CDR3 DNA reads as TGTGCCAGCCATCGGGGCTACCCCACAGATACGCAGTATTTT.

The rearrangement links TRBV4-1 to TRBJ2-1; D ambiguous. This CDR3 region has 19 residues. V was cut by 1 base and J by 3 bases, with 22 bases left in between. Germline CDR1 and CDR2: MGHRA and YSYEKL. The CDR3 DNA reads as TGCGCCAGCAGCCAAGCCATTCGAAGCCTCTCAACCCTCTACAATGAGCAGTTCTTC. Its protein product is CASSQAIRSLSTLYNEQFF.

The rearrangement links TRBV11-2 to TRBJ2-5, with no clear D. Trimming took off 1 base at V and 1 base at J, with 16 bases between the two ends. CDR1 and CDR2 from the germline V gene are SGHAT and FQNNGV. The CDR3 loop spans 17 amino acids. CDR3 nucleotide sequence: TGTGCCAGCAGCTTAGTCGAAGGATCTGACCCCCAAGAGACCCAGTACTTC. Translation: CASSLVEGSDPQETQYF.

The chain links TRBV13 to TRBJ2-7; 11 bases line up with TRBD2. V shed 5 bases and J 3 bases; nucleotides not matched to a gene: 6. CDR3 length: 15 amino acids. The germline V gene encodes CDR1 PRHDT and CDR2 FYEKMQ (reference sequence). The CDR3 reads CASSTGLAGIYEQYV. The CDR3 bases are TGTGCCAGCAGCACTGGACTAGCGGGTATCTACGAGCAGTACGTC.

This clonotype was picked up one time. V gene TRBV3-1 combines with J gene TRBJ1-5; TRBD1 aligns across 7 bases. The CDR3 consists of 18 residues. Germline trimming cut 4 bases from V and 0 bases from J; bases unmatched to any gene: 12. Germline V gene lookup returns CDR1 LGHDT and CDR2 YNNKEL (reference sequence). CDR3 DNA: TGTGCCAGCAGCCCCGACAGGGCCGATCGATATAGCAATCAGCCCCAGCATTTT. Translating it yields CASSPDRADRYSNQPQHF. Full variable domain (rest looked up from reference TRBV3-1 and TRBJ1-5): DTAVSQTPKYLVTQMGNDKSIKCEQNLGHDTMYWYKQDSKKFLKIMFSYNNKELIINETVPNRFSPKSPDKAHLNLHINSLELGDSAVYFCASSPDRADRYSNQPQHFGDGTRLSIL.

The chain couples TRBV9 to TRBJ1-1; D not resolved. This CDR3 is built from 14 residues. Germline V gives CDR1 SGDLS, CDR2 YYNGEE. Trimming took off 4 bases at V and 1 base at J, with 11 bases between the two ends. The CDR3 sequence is CASSPEVANTEAFF. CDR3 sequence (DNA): TGTGCCAGCAGCCCCGAGGTAGCGAACACTGAAGCTTTCTTT.

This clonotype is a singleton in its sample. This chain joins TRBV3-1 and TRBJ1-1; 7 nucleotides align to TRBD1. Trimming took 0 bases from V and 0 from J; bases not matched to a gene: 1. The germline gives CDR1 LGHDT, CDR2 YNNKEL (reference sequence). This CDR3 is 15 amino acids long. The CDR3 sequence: CASSQETGMNTEAFF. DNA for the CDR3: TGTGCCAGCAGCCAAGAGACAGGGATGAACACTGAAGCTTTCTTT.

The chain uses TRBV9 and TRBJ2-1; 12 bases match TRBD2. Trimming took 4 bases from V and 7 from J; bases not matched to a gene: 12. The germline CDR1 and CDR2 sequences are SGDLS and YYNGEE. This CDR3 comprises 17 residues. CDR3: CASSPPEVLAGGNEQFF. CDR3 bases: TGTGCCAGCAGCCCCCCCGAGGTGCTAGCGGGGGGGAATGAGCAGTTCTTC.

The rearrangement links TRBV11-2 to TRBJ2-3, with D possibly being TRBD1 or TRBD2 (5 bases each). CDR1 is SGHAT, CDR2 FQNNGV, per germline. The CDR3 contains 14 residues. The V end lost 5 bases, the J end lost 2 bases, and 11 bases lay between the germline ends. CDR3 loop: CASSPGPITDTQYF. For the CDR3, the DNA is TGTGCCAGCAGCCCGGGACCGATCACAGATACGCAGTATTTT.

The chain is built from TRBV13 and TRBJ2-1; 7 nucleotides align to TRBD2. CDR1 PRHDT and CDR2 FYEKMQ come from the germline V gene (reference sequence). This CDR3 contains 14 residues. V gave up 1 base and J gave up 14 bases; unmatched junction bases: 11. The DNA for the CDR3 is TGTGCCAGCAGCTTAGAATTAGCGGGTGCAAAGAAGTTCTTC. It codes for CASSLELAGAKKFF. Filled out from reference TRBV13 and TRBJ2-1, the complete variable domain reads AAGVIQSPRHLIKEKRETATLKCYPIPRHDTVYWYQQGPGQDPQFLISFYEKMQSDKGSIPDRFSAQQFSDYHSELNMSSLELGDSALYFCASSLELAGAKKFFGPGTRLTVL.

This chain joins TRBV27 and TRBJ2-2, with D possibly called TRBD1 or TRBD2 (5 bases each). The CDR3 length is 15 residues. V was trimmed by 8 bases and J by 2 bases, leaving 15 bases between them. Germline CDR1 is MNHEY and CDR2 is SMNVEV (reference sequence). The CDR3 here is CASGPRGGNTGELFF. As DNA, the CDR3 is TGTGCCAGCGGGCCGCGTGGGGGAAACACCGGGGAGCTGTTTTTT.

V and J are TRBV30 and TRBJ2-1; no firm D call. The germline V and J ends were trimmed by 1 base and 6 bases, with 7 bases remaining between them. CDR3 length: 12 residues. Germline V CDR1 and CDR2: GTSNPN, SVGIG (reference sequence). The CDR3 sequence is CAWSEGSNEQFF. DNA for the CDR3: TGTGCCTGGAGTGAAGGGTCCAATGAGCAGTTCTTC. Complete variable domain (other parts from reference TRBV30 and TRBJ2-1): SQTIHQWPATLVQPVGSPLSLECTVEGTSNPNLYWYRQAAGRGLQLLFYSVGIGQISSEVPQNLSASRPQDRQFILSSKKLLLSDSGFYLCAWSEGSNEQFFGPGTRLTVL.

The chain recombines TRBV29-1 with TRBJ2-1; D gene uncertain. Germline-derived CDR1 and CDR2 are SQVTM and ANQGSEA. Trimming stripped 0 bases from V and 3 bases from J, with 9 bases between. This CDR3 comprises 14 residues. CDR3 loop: CSVEDPPDYNEQFF. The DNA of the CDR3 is TGCAGCGTTGAAGATCCCCCAGACTACAATGAGCAGTTCTTC.

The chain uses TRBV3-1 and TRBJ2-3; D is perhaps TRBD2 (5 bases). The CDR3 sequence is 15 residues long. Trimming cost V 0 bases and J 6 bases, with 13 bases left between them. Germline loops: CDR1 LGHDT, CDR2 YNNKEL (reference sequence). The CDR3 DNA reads TGTGCCAGCAGCCAAGATGGTGGAGGTTTGGATACGCAGTATTTT. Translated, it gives CASSQDGGGLDTQYF.

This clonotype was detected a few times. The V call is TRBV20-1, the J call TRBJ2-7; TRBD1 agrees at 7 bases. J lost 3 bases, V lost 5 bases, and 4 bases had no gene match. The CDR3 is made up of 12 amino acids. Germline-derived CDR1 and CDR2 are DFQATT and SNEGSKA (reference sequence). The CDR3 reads CSAWGQFYEQYF. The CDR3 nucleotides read TGCAGTGCTTGGGGACAGTTCTACGAGCAGTACTTC.

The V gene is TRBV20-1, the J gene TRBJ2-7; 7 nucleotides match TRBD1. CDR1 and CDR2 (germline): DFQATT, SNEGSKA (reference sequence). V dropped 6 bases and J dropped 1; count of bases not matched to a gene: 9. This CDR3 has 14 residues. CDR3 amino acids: CSAAGTEGSYEQYV. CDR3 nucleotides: TGCAGTGCCGCTGGGACAGAAGGTTCCTACGAGCAGTACGTC.

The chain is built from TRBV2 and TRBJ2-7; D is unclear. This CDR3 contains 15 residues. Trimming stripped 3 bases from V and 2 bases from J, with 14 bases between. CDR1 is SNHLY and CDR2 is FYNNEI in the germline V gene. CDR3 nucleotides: TGTGCCAGCAGTGAGATGGAGTTGCAGACCTACGAGCAGTACGTC. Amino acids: CASSEMELQTYEQYV.

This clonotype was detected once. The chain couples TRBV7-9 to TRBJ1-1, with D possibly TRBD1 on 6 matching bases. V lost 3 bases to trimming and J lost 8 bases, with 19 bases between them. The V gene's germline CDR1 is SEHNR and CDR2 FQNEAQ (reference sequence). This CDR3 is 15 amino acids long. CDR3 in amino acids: CASSFNPPGASEAFF. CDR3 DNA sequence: TGTGCCAGCAGCTTTAACCCCCCAGGGGCCTCCGAAGCTTTCTTT.

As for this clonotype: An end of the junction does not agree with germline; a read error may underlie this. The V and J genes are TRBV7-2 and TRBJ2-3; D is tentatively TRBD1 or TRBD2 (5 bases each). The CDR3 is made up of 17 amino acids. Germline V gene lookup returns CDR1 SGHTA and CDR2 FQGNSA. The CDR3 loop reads CASSLIFGASRDDMQYF. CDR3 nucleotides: TGTGCCAGCAGCTTAATCTTTGGGGCGAGCCGGGATGATATGCAGTATTTT.

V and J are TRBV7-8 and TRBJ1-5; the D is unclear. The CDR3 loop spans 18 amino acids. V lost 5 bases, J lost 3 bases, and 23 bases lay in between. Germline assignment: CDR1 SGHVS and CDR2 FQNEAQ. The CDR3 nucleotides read TGTGCCAGCAGCCACCCAGAACTTGATCGAGGCCTCAATCAGCCCCAGCATTTT. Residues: CASSHPELDRGLNQPQHF. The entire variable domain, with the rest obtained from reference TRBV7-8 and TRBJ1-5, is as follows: GAGVSQSPRYKVAKRGQDVALRCDPISGHVSLFWYQQALGQGPEFLTYFQNEAQLDKSGLPSDRFFAERPEGSVSTLKIQRTQQEDSAVYLCASSHPELDRGLNQPQHFGDGTRLSIL.

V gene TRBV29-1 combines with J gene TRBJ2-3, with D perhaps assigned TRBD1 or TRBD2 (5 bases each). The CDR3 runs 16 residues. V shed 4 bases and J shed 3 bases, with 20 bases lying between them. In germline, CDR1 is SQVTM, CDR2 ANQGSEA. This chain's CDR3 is CSVVGGLFGQTDTQYF. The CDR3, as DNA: TGCAGCGTTGTTGGGGGTCTGTTCGGGCAAACAGATACGCAGTATTTT.

The CDR3 coding sequence is TGTGCCAGCAGCCGAAACATACTTAAACAGGGAAGATCGAACACTGAAGCTTTCTTT. Its protein product is CASSRNILKQGRSNTEAFF. The chain recombines TRBV7-8 with TRBJ1-1; tentative D call: TRBD1 (6 bases). Trimming stripped 5 bases from V and 1 base from J, with 26 bases between. The CDR3 contains 19 residues. CDR1 and CDR2 from the germline V gene are SGHVS and FQNEAQ.